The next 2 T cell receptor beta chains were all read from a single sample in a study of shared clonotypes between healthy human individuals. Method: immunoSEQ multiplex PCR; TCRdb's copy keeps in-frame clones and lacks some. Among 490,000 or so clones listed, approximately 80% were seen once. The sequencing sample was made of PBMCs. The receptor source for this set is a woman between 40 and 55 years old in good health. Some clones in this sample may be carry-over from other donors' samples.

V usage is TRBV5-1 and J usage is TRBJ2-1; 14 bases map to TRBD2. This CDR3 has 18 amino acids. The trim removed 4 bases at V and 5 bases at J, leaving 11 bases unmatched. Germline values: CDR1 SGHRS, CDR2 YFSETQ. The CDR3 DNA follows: TGCGCCAGCAGCCCAAAACGACTAGCGGGAGGGCCTAACAATGAGCAGTTCTTC. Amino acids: CASSPKRLAGGPNNEQFF.

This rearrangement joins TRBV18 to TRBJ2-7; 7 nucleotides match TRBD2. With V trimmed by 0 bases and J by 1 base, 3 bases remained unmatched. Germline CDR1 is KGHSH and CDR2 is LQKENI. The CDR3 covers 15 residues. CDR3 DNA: TGTGCCAGCTCACCACCGGCGGGAGATTCCTACGAGCAGTACTTC. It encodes CASSPPAGDSYEQYF.